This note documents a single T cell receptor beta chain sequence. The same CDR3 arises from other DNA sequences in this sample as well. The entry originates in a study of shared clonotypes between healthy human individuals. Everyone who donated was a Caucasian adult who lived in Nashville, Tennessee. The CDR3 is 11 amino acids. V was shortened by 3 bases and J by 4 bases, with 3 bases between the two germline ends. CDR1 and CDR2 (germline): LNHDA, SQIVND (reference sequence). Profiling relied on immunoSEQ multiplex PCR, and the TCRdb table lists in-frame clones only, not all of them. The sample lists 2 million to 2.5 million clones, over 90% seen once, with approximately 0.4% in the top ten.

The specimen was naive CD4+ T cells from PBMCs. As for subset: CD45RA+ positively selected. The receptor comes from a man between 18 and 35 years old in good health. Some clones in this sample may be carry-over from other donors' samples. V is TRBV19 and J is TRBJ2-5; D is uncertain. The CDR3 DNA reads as TGTGCCAGTAGTATCAGAGAGACCCAGTACTTC. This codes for CASSIRETQYF.